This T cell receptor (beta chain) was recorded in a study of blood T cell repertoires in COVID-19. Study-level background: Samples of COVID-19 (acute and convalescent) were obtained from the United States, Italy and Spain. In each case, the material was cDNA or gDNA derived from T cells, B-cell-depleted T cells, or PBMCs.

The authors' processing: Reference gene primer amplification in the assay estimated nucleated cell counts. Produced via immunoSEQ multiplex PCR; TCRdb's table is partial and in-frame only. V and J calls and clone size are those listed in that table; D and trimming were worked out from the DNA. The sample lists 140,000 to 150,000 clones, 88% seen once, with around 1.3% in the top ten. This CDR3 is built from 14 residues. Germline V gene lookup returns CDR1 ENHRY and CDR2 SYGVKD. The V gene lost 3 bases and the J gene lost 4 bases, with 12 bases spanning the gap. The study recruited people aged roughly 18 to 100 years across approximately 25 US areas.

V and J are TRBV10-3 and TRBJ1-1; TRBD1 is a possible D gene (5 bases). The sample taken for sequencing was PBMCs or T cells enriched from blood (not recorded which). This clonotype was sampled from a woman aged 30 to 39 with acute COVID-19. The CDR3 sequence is CAISEGGRATEAFF. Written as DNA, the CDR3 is TGTGCCATCAGTGAAGGTGGCAGGGCCACTGAAGCTTTCTTT.